This record covers a single TCR beta chain. Its specific antigen is unknown. No per-base quality is available; no much larger clone lies one base away. The V and J ends are trimmed by 6 bases and 1 base, leaving 12 bases between them. The germline V gene (reference sequence) yields SEHNR for CDR1 and FQNEAQ for CDR2. Inclusive of the bounding cysteine and phenylalanine, the CDR3 is 14 residues long. The retained sequence is limited to the CDR3, 42 bases, with the frame set at the first base. The sample comes from a study of blood T cell repertoires in COVID-19 (dated by TCRdb to about 2020). Study-level background: Samples from collaborators originated in the United States, Italy and Spain and spanned both the acute and convalescent phases of COVID-19. The prospective study material was composed of cDNA or gDNA derived from T cells, B-cell-depleted T cells, or PBMCs. The dataset comprised deeply sampled blood TCRbeta repertoires from subjects exposed to, actively infected with, or recovered from COVID-19. A freely available public database, intended as a resource for researchers studying the immune response to SARS-CoV-2, is where the repertoires were released. Samples were obtained from the ongoing ImmuneRACE study (first 160 participants) and from about 1,300 subjects provided by 6 global collaborators. The sample metadata nearly always contained a de-identified subject ID, COVID-19 status, age in years and sex. Where available, HLA class I and class II types were obtained from metadata supplied by the sample provider rather than from assay-based typing.

TCRbeta CDR3 regions were amplified from genomic DNA by means of the immunoSEQ Assay, a bias-controlled multiplex PCR. The study's processing was this. The number of nucleated cells in each sample was estimated from the amplification of reference gene primers within the assay. To quantify the absolute abundance of each unique TCRbeta CDR3 rearrangement, sequence reads were collapsed and filtered. Productive Simpson clonality was computed per sample as the square root of Simpson's diversity index over productive rearrangements. Held by TCRdb, this immuneACCESS table contains in-frame sequences only and omits some clones. Under half of the omission traces to an unresolved V gene where checked; the cause of the rest is unknown. The DNA was the basis for D and trimming; V, J and clone size are from that table. The sample table holds over 200,000 clones, of which 85% to 90% were seen once. The ten largest clones take up around a sixth of the sample.

In the prospective study, participants were 18 to 89 years old, resided in about two dozen geographic areas of the United States, and were enrolled through a virtual design. To assign participants to cohorts, the prospective study relied on clinical history that participants themselves reported in a screening survey and a study questionnaire. Recovered participants in ImmuneRACE Cohort 3 were defined as having two consecutive negative NP/OP PCR tests, clearance from a healthcare professional, or resolution of symptoms. Mobile phlebotomists in the prospective study collected whole blood, serum and a nasopharyngeal or oropharyngeal swab from every participant. Additional blood draws and questionnaires over an approximately 2-month period could optionally be provided by prospective study participants. Before DNA extraction, blood samples from the prospective study were shipped at room temperature or frozen.

Overall study outcomes, separate from this receptor: The amount of clinical and demographic metadata varied by source and participant and was provided uncurated.

Sequencing was done on a sample of PBMCs or T cells enriched from blood (not recorded which). The receptor comes from a man aged 18 to 29 who had recovered from COVID-19. The sequence links TRBV7-9 to TRBJ1-1; 5 matching bases give a weak D call of TRBD1. The CDR3: CASSSGNSNTEAFF. At the DNA level, the sequence is TGTGCCAGCAGTTCAGGGAATTCGAACACTGAAGCTTTCTTT.